The 22 T cell receptor beta chains below come from one sample, sequenced in a study of Ad26.COV2.S vaccination and SARS-CoV-2 variants. The sample's treatment: some 20 received Ad26.COV2.S at low or high dose, single or two shots; five or six received placebo; per-sample allocation not given. Specimen acquisition occurred on day 63 following the initial vaccine or placebo injection. This table comes from immunoSEQ multiplex PCR, and its TCRdb copy is limited to in-frame clones, with some not included. Of 300,000 to 500,000 clones listed, roughly nine tenths are singletons. Specimen: peripheral blood, collected in a trial of Ad26.COV2.S vaccine versus placebo. Source of these receptors: a person between 18 and 60 years old who received the Ad26.COV2.S COVID-19 vaccine or a placebo.

The chain uses TRBV14 and TRBJ1-1; 10 bases fit TRBD1. J was trimmed by 1 base and V by 2 bases; bases with no gene match: 7. Germline V gene lookup returns CDR1 SGHDN and CDR2 FVKESK. CDR3 length: 17 residues. The DNA for the CDR3 is TGTGCCAGCAGCCAAAGGGGAAGGACAGGGGGGAACACTGAAGCTTTCTTT. Its protein product is CASSQRGRTGGNTEAFF.

In this sample, this clone turned up a few times. The V gene is TRBV9, the J gene TRBJ2-1; the match to TRBD2 covers 9 bases. Germline lookup yields CDR1 SGDLS and CDR2 YYNGEE. The junction had 9 bases not matched to a gene; V was cut back by 4 bases and J by 4 bases. The length of the CDR3 is 16 residues. The CDR3 spells CASSFRSGGRYNEQFF. CDR3 coding DNA: TGTGCCAGCAGCTTTCGTAGCGGGGGCCGTTACAATGAGCAGTTCTTC.

The V call is TRBV6-5, the J call TRBJ1-1; 8 bases are a match to TRBD1. The CDR3 is 15 residues long. Germline V CDR1 and CDR2: MNHEY, SVGAGI. The trim removed 6 bases at V and 5 bases at J, leaving 11 bases unmatched. The CDR3 sequence is CASSRQGSVGTEAFF. The CDR3 coding sequence is TGTGCCAGCAGCCGACAGGGGTCGGTAGGGACTGAAGCTTTCTTT.

J is TRBJ2-7 and V is TRBV27, with TRBD1 matching over 8 bases. The germline gives CDR1 MNHEY, CDR2 SMNVEV (reference sequence). The CDR3 length is 15 residues. Trimming took 4 bases from V and 4 from J; bases not matched to a gene: 9. CDR3 sequence (DNA): TGTGCCAGCAGTTCTCTGGACAGGGCCGGGTACGAGCAGTACTTC. This translates into CASSSLDRAGYEQYF.

V gene TRBV21-1 combines with J gene TRBJ2-4; TRBD2, the table's D call, lacks a check against the DNA. TRBV21-1 is deemed a pseudogene. The length of the CDR3 is 15 residues. CDR3 protein: CASSKYRGAKNIQYF. The CDR3 coding sequence is TGTGCCAGCAGCAAATATCGGGGGGCCAAAAACATTCAGTACTTC.

About this clone: The sample carries other DNA sequences with the same CDR3. This chain joins TRBV30 and TRBJ1-5; D unclear. Per the germline V gene, CDR1 is GTSNPN and CDR2 is SVGIG (reference sequence). V was cut by 0 bases and J by 5 bases, with 8 bases left in between. The length of the CDR3 is 13 residues. This CDR3 is CAWSVGGDQPQHF. Here the CDR3 DNA reads TGTGCCTGGAGTGTTGGTGGAGATCAGCCCCAGCATTTT. Drawing the rest from reference TRBV30 and TRBJ1-5, the complete variable domain is SQTIHQWPATLVQPVGSPLSLECTVEGTSNPNLYWYRQAAGRGLQLLFYSVGIGQISSEVPQNLSASRPQDRQFILSSKKLLLSDSGFYLCAWSVGGDQPQHFGDGTRLSIL.

The chain links TRBV5-4 to TRBJ1-2; D may be TRBD1 (5 bases). The ends were cut back, 0 bases at V and 8 bases at J, with 11 bases in the middle. Germline CDR1 and CDR2: SGHNT and YYREEE (reference sequence). The CDR3 is made up of 13 amino acids. The CDR3 region has the DNA TGTGCCAGCAGCTTGGTCCCCGGGGGAGGCTACACCTTC. Translating gives CASSLVPGGGYTF.

The V call is TRBV27, the J call TRBJ2-1, with 15 bases matching TRBD2. V shed 3 bases and J 7 bases; nucleotides not matched to a gene: 1. From germline, CDR1 is MNHEY and CDR2 SMNVEV (reference sequence). The CDR3 is made up of 15 amino acids. In DNA form, the CDR3 reads TGTGCCAGCAGTTTCGGGACTAGCGGGGGGAATGAGCAGTTCTTC. Residues: CASSFGTSGGNEQFF.

The V call is TRBV12-3 or TRBV12-4, the J call TRBJ1-5, with no clear D. Trimming shortened V by 1 base and J by 6 bases, and 7 bases separated the two germline ends. The CDR3 sequence is 13 residues long. The CDR3, as DNA: TGTGCCAGCAGTTTAGAACCGGGTCAGCCCCAGCATTTT. Translating it yields CASSLEPGQPQHF.

The V gene is TRBV10-2, the J gene TRBJ1-6; D remains ambiguous. Trimming cost V 6 bases and J 0 bases, with 12 bases left between them. From germline, CDR1 is WSHSY and CDR2 SAAADI. This CDR3 has 16 amino acids. CDR3: CASRMDGSSYNSPLHF. The CDR3 nucleotides are TGCGCCAGCAGGATGGACGGGAGCTCCTATAATTCACCCCTCCACTTT.

The chain employs TRBV11-1 and TRBJ2-3; TRBD2 aligns across 12 bases. V trimming: 5 bases; J trimming: 0 bases; junction bases outside the gene matches: 3. Germline V gives CDR1 SGHAT, CDR2 FQDESV (reference sequence). The length of the CDR3 is 16 residues. CDR3 sequence reads: CASSLGTSGSTDTQYF. The CDR3 DNA reads as TGTGCCAGCAGCCTAGGGACTAGCGGGAGCACAGATACGCAGTATTTT.

Here the CDR3 reads CASRQAGDEQFF. DNA for the CDR3: TGTGCCAGCAGGCAAGCCGGGGATGAGCAGTTCTTC. This chain links TRBV7-9 with TRBJ2-1, with D maybe TRBD2 (5 bases). Germline values: CDR1 SEHNR, CDR2 FQNEAQ (reference sequence). This CDR3 has 12 amino acids. Trimming shortened V by 6 bases and J by 8 bases, and 11 bases separated the two germline ends. Complete variable domain (other parts from reference TRBV7-9 and TRBJ2-1): DTGVSQNPRHKITKRGQNVTFRCDPISEHNRLYWYRQTLGQGPEFLTYFQNEAQLEKSRLLSDRFSAERPKGSFSTLEIQRTEQGDSAMYLCASRQAGDEQFFGPGTRLTVL.

The chain joins TRBV29-1 to TRBJ1-3; D may be TRBD1 (6 bases). Looked up from germline, CDR1 is SQVTM and CDR2 is ANQGSEA. V was shortened by 7 bases and J by 4 bases, with 23 bases between the two germline ends. The CDR3 is 16 amino acids. The CDR3 reads CSAPGQTRDGGNTIYF. CDR3 in DNA: TGCAGCGCTCCTGGACAGACCAGAGATGGGGGAAACACCATATATTTT.

This clone was seen only a few times. The genes are TRBV18 and TRBJ1-6, with 8 bases fitting TRBD1. Germline V CDR1 and CDR2: KGHSH, LQKENI. With 0 bases clipped from V and 9 bases from J, the junction kept 10 bases outside the gene matches. The CDR3 is 17 residues long. CDR3 bases: TGTGCCAGCTCACCACCGGGGACAGGTCTTACTACTTCACCCCTCCACTTT. Translation: CASSPPGTGLTTSPLHF. Supplemented by reference TRBV18 and TRBJ1-6, the full variable domain reads NAGVMQNPRHLVRRRGQEARLRCSPMKGHSHVYWYRQLPEEGLKFMVYLQKENIIDESGMPKERFSAEFPKEGPSILRIQQVVRGDSAAYFCASSPPGTGLTTSPLHFGNGTRLTVT.

CDR3 in amino acids: CASSNEQGNTEAFF. CDR3 DNA sequence: TGTGCCAGCAGTAATGAACAGGGGAACACTGAAGCTTTCTTT. The rearrangement uses TRBV2 and TRBJ1-1, with D tentatively TRBD1 (6 bases). The CDR3 totals 14 residues. The germline V and J ends were trimmed by 5 bases and 1 base, with 11 bases remaining between them. Germline loops: CDR1 SNHLY, CDR2 FYNNEI.

Remarks on this clone: The sample contains more than one DNA sequence encoding this CDR3. CDR3: CASSQLYEQYF. DNA of the CDR3: TGTGCCAGCAGCCAACTCTACGAGCAGTACTTC. This chain uses TRBV3-1 (or the pseudogene TRBV3-2) with TRBJ2-7; no firm D call. Germline V gene sequence: CDR1 LGHDT, CDR2 YNNKEL (reference sequence). This CDR3 has 11 amino acids. The V gene lost 2 bases and the J gene lost 3 bases, with 2 bases spanning the gap.

The chain couples TRBV6-5 to TRBJ2-7; weak D call: TRBD1 (6 bases). The CDR3 spans 15 residues. Trimming removed 6 bases at V and 3 bases at J, with 18 bases between. From germline, CDR1 is MNHEY and CDR2 SVGAGI. The CDR3 loop reads CASSPWDTDFYEQYF. As DNA, the CDR3 is TGTGCCAGCAGCCCCTGGGACACCGACTTCTACGAGCAGTACTTC.

This sequence joins TRBV5-1 and TRBJ2-3, with D perhaps assigned TRBD1 or TRBD2 (6 bases each). Trimming left V 3 bases short and J 2 bases short, with 13 bases between. Germline V CDR1 and CDR2: SGHRS, YFSETQ. The CDR3 totals 15 residues. The CDR3 loop is CASSSGAPNTDTQYF. In DNA, the CDR3 is TGCGCCAGCAGCTCGGGGGCACCGAACACAGATACGCAGTATTTT.

The gene calls are TRBV10-1 and TRBJ2-2, with 11 bases matching TRBD2. The CDR3 covers 14 residues. V dropped 5 bases and J dropped 7; count of bases not matched to a gene: 3. Germline values: CDR1 WNHNN, CDR2 SYGVQD (reference sequence). The CDR3 DNA reads TGCGCCAGCAGTCCGGGACTAGCGGACGGGGAGCTGTTTTTT. Its translation: CASSPGLADGELFF.

V is TRBV6-1 and J is TRBJ1-3, with D perhaps matching TRBD1 (5 bases). The CDR3 is 15 residues long. Germline CDR1 reads MNHNS; CDR2 reads SASEGT. V was shortened by 1 base and J by 10 bases, with 17 bases between the two germline ends. CDR3 protein: CASSEGPGRIGTIYF. CDR3 DNA sequence: TGTGCCAGCAGTGAAGGCCCGGGGCGGATAGGTACCATATATTTT.

This rearrangement joins TRBV5-4 to TRBJ1-6, with unresolved D. The germline V gene encodes CDR1 SGHNT and CDR2 YYREEE (reference sequence). The CDR3 loop spans 16 amino acids. V shed 2 bases and J shed 5 bases, with 14 bases lying between them. Here the CDR3 reads CASSFGGSLHNSPLHF. Here the CDR3 DNA reads TGTGCCAGCAGCTTCGGCGGCTCCCTTCATAATTCACCCCTCCACTTT.

The chain links TRBV29-1 to TRBJ2-1; D is perhaps TRBD2 (6 bases). In germline, CDR1 is SQVTM, CDR2 ANQGSEA. This CDR3 spans 16 amino acids. Trimming pared 5 bases from V and 0 bases from J, leaving 17 bases between. CDR3 amino acids: CSVLPSGVSSYNEQFF. The CDR3 DNA follows: TGCAGCGTTCTCCCGTCGGGGGTCAGCTCCTACAATGAGCAGTTCTTC.